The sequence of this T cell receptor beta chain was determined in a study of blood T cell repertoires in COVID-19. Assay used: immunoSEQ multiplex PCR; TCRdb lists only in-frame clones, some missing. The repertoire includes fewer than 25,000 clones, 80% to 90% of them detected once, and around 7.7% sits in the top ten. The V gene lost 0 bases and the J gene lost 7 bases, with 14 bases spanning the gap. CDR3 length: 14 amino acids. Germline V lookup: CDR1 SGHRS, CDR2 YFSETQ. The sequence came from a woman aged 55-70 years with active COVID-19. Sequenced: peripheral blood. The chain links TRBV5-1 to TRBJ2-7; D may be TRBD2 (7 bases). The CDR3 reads CASSLAGGRGEQYF. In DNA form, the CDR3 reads TGCGCCAGCAGCTTGGCGGGGGGCCGAGGAGAGCAGTACTTC. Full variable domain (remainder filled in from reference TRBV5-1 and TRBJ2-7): KAGVTQTPRYLIKTRGQQVTLSCSPISGHRSVSWYQQTPGQGLQFLFEYFSETQRNKGNFPGRFSGRQFSNSRSEMNVSTLELGDSALYLCASSLAGGRGEQYFGPGTRLTVT.